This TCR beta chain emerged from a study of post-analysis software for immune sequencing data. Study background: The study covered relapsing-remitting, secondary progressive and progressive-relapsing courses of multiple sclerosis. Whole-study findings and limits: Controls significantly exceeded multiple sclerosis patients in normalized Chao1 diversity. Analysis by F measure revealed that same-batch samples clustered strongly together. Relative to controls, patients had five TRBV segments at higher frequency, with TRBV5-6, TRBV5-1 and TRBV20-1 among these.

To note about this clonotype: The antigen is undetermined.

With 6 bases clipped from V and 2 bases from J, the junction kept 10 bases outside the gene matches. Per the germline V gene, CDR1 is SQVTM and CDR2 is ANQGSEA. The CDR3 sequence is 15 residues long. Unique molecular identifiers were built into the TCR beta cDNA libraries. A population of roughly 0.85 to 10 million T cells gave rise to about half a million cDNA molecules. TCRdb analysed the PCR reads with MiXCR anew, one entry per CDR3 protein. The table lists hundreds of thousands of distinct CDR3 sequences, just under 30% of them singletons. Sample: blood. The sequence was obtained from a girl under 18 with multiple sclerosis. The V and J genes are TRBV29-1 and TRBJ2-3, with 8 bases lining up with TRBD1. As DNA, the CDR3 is TGCAGCGTCGCCTCCGACAGGGGACACACAGATACGCAGTATTTT. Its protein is CSVASDRGHTDTQYF.